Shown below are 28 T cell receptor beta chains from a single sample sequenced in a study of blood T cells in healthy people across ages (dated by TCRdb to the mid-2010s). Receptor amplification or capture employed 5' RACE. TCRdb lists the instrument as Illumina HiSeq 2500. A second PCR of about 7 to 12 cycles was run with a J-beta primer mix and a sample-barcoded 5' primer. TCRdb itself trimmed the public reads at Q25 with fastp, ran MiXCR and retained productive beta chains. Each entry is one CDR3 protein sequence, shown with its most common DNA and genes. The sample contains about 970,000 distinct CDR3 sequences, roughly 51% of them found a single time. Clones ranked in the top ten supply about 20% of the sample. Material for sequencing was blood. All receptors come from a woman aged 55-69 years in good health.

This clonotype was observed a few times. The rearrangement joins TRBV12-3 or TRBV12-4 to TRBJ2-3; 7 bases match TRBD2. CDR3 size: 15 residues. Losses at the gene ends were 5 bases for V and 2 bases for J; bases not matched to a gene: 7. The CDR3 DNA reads TGTGCCAGCAGTCCCAGCGGGGTCTTCACAGATACGCAGTATTTT. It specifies CASSPSGVFTDTQYF.

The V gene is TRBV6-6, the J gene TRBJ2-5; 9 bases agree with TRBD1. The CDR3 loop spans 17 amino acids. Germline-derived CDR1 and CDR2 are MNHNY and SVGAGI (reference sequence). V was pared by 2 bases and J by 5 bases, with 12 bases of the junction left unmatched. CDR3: CASSYLHGQGRRETQYF. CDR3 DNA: TGTGCCAGCAGTTACCTTCATGGACAGGGGAGGCGGGAGACCCAGTACTTC.

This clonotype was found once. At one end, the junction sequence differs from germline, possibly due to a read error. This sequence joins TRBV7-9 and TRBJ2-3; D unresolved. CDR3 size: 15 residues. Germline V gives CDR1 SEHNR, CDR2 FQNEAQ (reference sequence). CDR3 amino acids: CASSPRLSSTDTRYF. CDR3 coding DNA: TGTGCCAGCAGCCCCCGCTTAAGTAGCACAGATACGCGGTATTTT.

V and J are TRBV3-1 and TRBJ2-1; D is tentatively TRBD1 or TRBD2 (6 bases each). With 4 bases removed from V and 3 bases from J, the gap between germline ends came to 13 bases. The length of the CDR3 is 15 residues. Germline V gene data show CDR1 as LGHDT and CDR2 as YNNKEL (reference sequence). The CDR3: CASSRQGTFYNEQFF. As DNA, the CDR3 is TGTGCCAGCAGCCGGCAGGGGACTTTCTACAATGAGCAGTTCTTC.

CDR3 nucleotide sequence: TGCGCCAGCAGCACGGGACGTGGGAAAGAGACCCAGTACTTC. It yields the protein CASSTGRGKETQYF. This chain connects TRBV5-1 to TRBJ2-5; D tentatively fits TRBD1 or TRBD2 (5 bases each). The CDR3 runs 14 residues. Trimming shortened V by 4 bases and J by 3 bases, and 13 bases separated the two germline ends. CDR1 is SGHRS, CDR2 YFSETQ, per germline.

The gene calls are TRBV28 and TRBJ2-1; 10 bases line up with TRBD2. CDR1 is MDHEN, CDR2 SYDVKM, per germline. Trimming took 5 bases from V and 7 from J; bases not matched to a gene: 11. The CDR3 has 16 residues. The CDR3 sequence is CASSIRLAGAGNEQFF. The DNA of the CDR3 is TGTGCCAGCAGTATTCGGCTAGCGGGAGCCGGTAATGAGCAGTTCTTC.

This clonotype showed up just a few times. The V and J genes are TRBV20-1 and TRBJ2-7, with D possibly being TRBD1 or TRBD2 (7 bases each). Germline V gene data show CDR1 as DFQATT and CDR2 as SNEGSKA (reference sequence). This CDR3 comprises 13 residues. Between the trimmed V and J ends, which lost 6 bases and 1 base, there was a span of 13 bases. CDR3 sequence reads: CSAGRGGSYEQYF. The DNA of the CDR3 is TGCAGTGCCGGCAGGGGGGGATCCTACGAGCAGTACTTC.

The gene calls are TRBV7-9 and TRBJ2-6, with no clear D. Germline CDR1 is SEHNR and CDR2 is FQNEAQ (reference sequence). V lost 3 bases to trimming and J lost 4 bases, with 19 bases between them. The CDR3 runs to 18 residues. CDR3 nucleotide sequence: TGTGCCAGCAGCTTGGTTGATGACGTGGGGATCGGGGCCAACGTCCTGACTTTC. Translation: CASSLVDDVGIGANVLTF.

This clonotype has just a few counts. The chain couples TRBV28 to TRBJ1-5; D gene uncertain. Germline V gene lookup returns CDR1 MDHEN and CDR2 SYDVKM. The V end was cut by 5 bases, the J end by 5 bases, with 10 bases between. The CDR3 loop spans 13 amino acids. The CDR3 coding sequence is TGTGCCAGCAGTCCGCAAACTTATCAGCCCCAGCATTTT. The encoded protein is CASSPQTYQPQHF.

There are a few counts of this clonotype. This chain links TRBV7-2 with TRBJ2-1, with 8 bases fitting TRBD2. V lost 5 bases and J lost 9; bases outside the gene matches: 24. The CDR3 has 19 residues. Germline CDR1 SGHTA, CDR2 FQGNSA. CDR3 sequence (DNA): TGTGCCAGCAGCCCCCAAGGCGGTTGGTCGGGACTAGGTCTCGGTGAGCAGTTCTTC. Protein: CASSPQGGWSGLGLGEQFF.

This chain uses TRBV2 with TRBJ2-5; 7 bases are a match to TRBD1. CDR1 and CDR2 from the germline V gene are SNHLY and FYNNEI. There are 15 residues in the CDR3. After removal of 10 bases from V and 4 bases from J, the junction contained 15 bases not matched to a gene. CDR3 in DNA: TGTGCCAACGGTCAGGGGGTTTCTACGTCAGAGACCCAGTACTTC. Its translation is CANGQGVSTSETQYF.

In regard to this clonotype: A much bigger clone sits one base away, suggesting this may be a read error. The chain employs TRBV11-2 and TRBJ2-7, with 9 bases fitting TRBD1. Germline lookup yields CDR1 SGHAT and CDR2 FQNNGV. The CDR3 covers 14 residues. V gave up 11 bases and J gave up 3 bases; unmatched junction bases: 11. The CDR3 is CAGAPGTGLYEQYF. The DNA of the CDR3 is TGTGCCGGCGCTCCTGGGACAGGGCTCTACGAGCAGTACTTC.

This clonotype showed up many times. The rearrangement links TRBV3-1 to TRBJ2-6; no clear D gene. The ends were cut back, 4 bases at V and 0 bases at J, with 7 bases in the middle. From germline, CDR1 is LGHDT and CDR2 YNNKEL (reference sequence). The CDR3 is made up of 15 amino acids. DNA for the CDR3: TGTGCCAGCAGCCCAGATCGCTCTGGGGCCAACGTCCTGACTTTC. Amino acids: CASSPDRSGANVLTF. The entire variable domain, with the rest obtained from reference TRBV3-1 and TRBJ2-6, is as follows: DTAVSQTPKYLVTQMGNDKSIKCEQNLGHDTMYWYKQDSKKFLKIMFSYNNKELIINETVPNRFSPKSPDKAHLNLHINSLELGDSAVYFCASSPDRSGANVLTFGAGSRLTVL.

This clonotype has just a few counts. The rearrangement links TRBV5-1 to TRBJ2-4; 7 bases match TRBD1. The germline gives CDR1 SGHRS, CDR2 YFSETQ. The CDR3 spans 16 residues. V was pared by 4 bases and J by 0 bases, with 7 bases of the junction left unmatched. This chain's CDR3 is CASSPDRALAKNIQYF. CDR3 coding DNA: TGCGCCAGCAGCCCAGACAGGGCACTAGCCAAAAACATTCAGTACTTC.

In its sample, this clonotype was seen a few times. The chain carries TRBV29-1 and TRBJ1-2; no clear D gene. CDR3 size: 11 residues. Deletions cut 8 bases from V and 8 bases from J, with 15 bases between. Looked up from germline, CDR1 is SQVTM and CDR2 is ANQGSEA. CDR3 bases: TGCAGCTCCAGAGAGCGGTCGGGCTACACCTTC. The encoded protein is CSSRERSGYTF.

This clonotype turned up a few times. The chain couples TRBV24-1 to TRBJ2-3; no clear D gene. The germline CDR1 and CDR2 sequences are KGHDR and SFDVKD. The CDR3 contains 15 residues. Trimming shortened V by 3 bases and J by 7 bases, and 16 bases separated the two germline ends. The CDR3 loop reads CATSDPSMSTNTQYF. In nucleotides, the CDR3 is TGTGCCACCAGTGATCCCTCAATGTCTACTAATACGCAGTATTTT.

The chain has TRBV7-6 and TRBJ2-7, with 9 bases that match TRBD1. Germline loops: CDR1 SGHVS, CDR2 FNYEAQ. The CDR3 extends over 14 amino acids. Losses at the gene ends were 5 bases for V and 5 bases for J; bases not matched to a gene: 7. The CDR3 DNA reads TGTGCCAGCAGCCCAGGGACAGGGCAGGACGAGCAGTACTTC. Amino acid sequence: CASSPGTGQDEQYF.

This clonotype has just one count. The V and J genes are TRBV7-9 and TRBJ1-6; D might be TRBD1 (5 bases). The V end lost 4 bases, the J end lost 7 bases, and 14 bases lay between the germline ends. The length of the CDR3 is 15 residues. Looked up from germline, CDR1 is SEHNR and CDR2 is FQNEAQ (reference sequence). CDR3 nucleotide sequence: TGTGCCAGCAGCTCCGAGCCGGGGGTAAATTCACCCCTCCACTTT. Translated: CASSSEPGVNSPLHF.

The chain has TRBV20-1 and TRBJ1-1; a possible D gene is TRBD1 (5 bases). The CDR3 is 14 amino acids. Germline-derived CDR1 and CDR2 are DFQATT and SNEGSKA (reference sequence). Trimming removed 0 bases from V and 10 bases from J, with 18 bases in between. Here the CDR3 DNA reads TGCAGTGCTAGAGAGGGGGGTGACAGTTACGGAGCTTTCTTT. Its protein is CSAREGGDSYGAFF.

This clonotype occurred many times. CDR3 sequence: CASSTGRTGVSYEQYF. The DNA of the CDR3 is TGTGCCAGCAGTACGGGTCGAACGGGAGTGTCCTACGAGCAGTACTTC. The chain joins TRBV6-2 or TRBV6-3 to TRBJ2-7; weak D call: TRBD2 (6 bases). Germline V gene sequence: CDR1 MNHEY, CDR2 SVGEGT. V shed 5 bases and J shed 1 base, with 18 bases lying between them. There are 16 residues in the CDR3.

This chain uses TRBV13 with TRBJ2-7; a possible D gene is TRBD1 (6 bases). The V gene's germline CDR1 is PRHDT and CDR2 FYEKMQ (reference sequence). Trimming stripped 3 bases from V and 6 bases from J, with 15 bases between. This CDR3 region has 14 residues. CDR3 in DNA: TGTGCCAGCAGCTTGCAGGGGTGGACGGCCGAGCAGTACTTC. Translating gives CASSLQGWTAEQYF.

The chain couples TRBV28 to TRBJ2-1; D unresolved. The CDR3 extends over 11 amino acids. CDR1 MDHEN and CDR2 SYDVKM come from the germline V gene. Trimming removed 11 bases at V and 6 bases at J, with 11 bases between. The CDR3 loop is CAVGPINEQFF. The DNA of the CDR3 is TGTGCCGTAGGACCAATCAATGAGCAGTTCTTC.

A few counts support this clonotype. CDR3 in amino acids: CASSLIGEQFF. The CDR3 DNA reads TGTGCCAGCAGCCTGATCGGTGAGCAGTTCTTC. This chain links TRBV3-1 with TRBJ2-1; D call uncertain. The CDR3 contains 11 residues. CDR1 and CDR2 (germline): LGHDT, YNNKEL (reference sequence). Trimming left V 4 bases short and J 9 bases short, with 7 bases between.

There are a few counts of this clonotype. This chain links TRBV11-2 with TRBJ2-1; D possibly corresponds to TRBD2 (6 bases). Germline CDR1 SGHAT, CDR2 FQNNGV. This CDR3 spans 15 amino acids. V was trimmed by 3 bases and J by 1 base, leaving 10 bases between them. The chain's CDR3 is CASSFGGVSYNEQFF. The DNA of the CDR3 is TGTGCCAGCAGCTTCGGAGGGGTGTCCTACAATGAGCAGTTCTTC.

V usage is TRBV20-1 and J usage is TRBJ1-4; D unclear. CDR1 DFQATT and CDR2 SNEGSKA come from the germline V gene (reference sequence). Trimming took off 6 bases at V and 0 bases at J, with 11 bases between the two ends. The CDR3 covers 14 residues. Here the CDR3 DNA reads TGCAGTGCGATATACGGCCCAACTAATGAAAAACTGTTTTTT. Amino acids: CSAIYGPTNEKLFF.

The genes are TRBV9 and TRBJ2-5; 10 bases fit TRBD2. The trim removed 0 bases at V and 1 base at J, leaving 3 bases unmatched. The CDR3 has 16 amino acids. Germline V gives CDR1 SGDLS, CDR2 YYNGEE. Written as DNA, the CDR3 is TGTGCCAGCAGCGTAGCGGCTAGCGGGAGCCAAGAGACCCAGTACTTC. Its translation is CASSVAASGSQETQYF.

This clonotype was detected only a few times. CDR3 region: CSARAGETGLFF. CDR3 DNA: TGCAGTGCTAGAGCCGGGGAGACCGGACTGTTTTTT. The chain employs TRBV20-1 and TRBJ1-4; no clear D. CDR3 length: 12 amino acids. CDR1 and CDR2 from the germline V gene are DFQATT and SNEGSKA (reference sequence). Deletions cut 1 base from V and 13 bases from J, with 13 bases between.

The CDR3: CASSDPDRGEETQYF. As DNA, the CDR3 is TGTGCCAGCAGTGACCCTGACAGGGGCGAGGAGACCCAGTACTTC. The genes are TRBV2 and TRBJ2-7, with 8 bases lining up with TRBD1. The DNA end favors TRBJ2-5, so the J call may be wrong. Germline lookup yields CDR1 SNHLY and CDR2 FYNNEI. This CDR3 has 15 amino acids.